The next 21 T cell receptor beta chains were all read from a single sample in a study of shared clonotypes between healthy human individuals. Produced via immunoSEQ multiplex PCR; TCRdb's table is partial and in-frame only. There are some 360,000 clones in the sample; 73% occur only once, and 10% lies in the top ten. The sample was memory CD4+ T cells sorted from blood. The subset here: CD45RA-negative fraction. These receptors all stem from a man under 40 in good health.

The chain joins TRBV7-9 to TRBJ1-4, with D perhaps TRBD1 (5 bases). This CDR3 has 15 amino acids. The germline gives CDR1 SEHNR, CDR2 FQNEAQ (reference sequence). V lost 3 bases and J 4 bases, leaving 12 bases between the germline ends. The CDR3 is CASSLFRDHNEKLFF. CDR3 nucleotides: TGTGCCAGCAGCTTGTTCCGGGACCATAATGAAAAACTGTTTTTT.

This chain links TRBV7-2 with TRBJ2-3; D remains unclear. The CDR3 has 15 residues. The ends were cut back, 0 bases at V and 1 base at J, with 8 bases in the middle. Per the germline V gene, CDR1 is SGHTA and CDR2 is FQGNSA. This CDR3 is CASSLARLGTDTQYF. The CDR3 nucleotides are TGTGCCAGCAGCTTAGCGAGGTTAGGCACAGATACGCAGTATTTT.

The chain combines TRBV4-3 with TRBJ1-2; 8 bases agree with TRBD1. Germline values: CDR1 LGHNA, CDR2 YSLEER. J was trimmed by 4 bases and V by 0 bases; bases with no gene match: 13. This CDR3 has 18 amino acids. CDR3 bases: TGCGCCAGCAGCCAAGATCGGGACAGGATGATGATTCGCTATGGCTACACCTTC. Its translation is CASSQDRDRMMIRYGYTF.

This sequence joins TRBV7-8 and TRBJ2-7; TRBD1 matches at 7 bases. This CDR3 has 15 residues. Looked up from germline, CDR1 is SGHVS and CDR2 is FQNEAQ. J was trimmed by 7 bases and V by 1 base; bases with no gene match: 10. CDR3 in DNA: TGTGCCAGCAGCTTAGTAGGGGGCGGTTGGGAAGAGCAGTACTTC. Residues: CASSLVGGGWEEQYF. Complete variable domain (other parts from reference TRBV7-8 and TRBJ2-7): GAGVSQSPRYKVAKRGQDVALRCDPISGHVSLFWYQQALGQGPEFLTYFQNEAQLDKSGLPSDRFFAERPEGSVSTLKIQRTQQEDSAVYLCASSLVGGGWEEQYFGPGTRLTVT.

This chain's CDR3 is CAWSVAVASRDNEQFF. Written as DNA, the CDR3 is TGTGCCTGGAGTGTAGCGGTTGCTAGCCGAGACAATGAGCAGTTCTTC. The chain uses TRBV30 and TRBJ2-1, with D possibly being TRBD2 (5 bases). The CDR3 covers 16 residues. V was clipped by 0 bases and J by 5 bases, with 17 bases between them. Germline V gives CDR1 GTSNPN, CDR2 SVGIG (reference sequence).

The genes are TRBV6-9 and TRBJ1-2; D not resolved. In germline, CDR1 is MNHGY, CDR2 SVAAGI. CDR3 length: 15 residues. The germline V and J ends were trimmed by 2 bases and 6 bases, with 16 bases remaining between them. CDR3 region: CASSYSIGRSDGYTF. CDR3 in DNA: TGTGCCAGCAGTTATAGTATAGGGCGGTCAGATGGCTACACCTTC.

The chain has TRBV18 and TRBJ2-3, with D possibly being TRBD1 (6 bases). The V and J ends lost 1 base and 3 bases respectively, with 11 bases between them. This CDR3 has 15 residues. Per the germline V gene, CDR1 is KGHSH and CDR2 is LQKENI. The DNA for the CDR3 is TGTGCCAGCTCACCACAACATACAGGGACAGATACGCAGTATTTT. This sequence encodes CASSPQHTGTDTQYF.

The chain has TRBV7-8 and TRBJ2-1; 12 bases align to TRBD1. This CDR3 has 19 amino acids. CDR1 is SGHVS and CDR2 is FQNEAQ in the germline V gene. Trimming removed 5 bases from V and 8 bases from J; junction bases left unmatched: 19. CDR3 sequence (DNA): TGTGCCAGCAGCCCCTACCGACTACCGCCGGGACAGGGGGCCGATGAGCAGTTCTTC. Residues: CASSPYRLPPGQGADEQFF.

The chain joins TRBV2 to TRBJ1-5; D is possibly TRBD1 (5 bases). CDR1 is SNHLY and CDR2 is FYNNEI in the germline V gene. The CDR3 has 14 amino acids. V shed 2 bases and J shed 5 bases, with 10 bases lying between them. The CDR3 region has the DNA TGTGCCAGCAGTGAACGAGGGGAGGATCAGCCCCAGCATTTT. Protein: CASSERGEDQPQHF.

The rearrangement joins TRBV5-1 to TRBJ1-1, with TRBD1 matching 10 bases. The CDR3 is made up of 15 amino acids. The trim removed 1 base at V and 3 bases at J, leaving 3 bases unmatched. Germline V gene sequence: CDR1 SGHRS, CDR2 YFSETQ. CDR3 nucleotide sequence: TGCGCCAGCAGCTTGAGGACAGGGGGACACACTGAAGCTTTCTTT. Translating gives CASSLRTGGHTEAFF. Complete variable domain (other parts from reference TRBV5-1 and TRBJ1-1): KAGVTQTPRYLIKTRGQQVTLSCSPISGHRSVSWYQQTPGQGLQFLFEYFSETQRNKGNFPGRFSGRQFSNSRSEMNVSTLELGDSALYLCASSLRTGGHTEAFFGQGTRLTVV.

The chain has TRBV29-1 and TRBJ2-1; D is uncertain. This CDR3 comprises 13 residues. V was shortened by 4 bases and J by 5 bases, with 12 bases between the two germline ends. Germline loops: CDR1 SQVTM, CDR2 ANQGSEA. CDR3 in amino acids: CSVADRRDNEQFF. In DNA, the CDR3 is TGCAGCGTTGCGGACCGGCGTGACAATGAGCAGTTCTTC.

The chain couples TRBV21-1 to TRBJ2-7; the table gives TRBD2 as D, unverified against the DNA. TRBV21-1 is a known pseudogene. The CDR3 consists of 13 residues. The CDR3 sequence is CASSIRNGNEQYF. The CDR3 nucleotides read TGTGCCAGCAGCATCCGGAACGGGAACGAGCAGTACTTC.

This chain links TRBV14 with TRBJ2-3; 12 bases are shared with TRBD2. The trim removed 3 bases at V and 2 bases at J, leaving 3 bases unmatched. The CDR3 has 16 residues. Germline V gene lookup returns CDR1 SGHDN and CDR2 FVKESK. This CDR3 reads CASSQGLAGYTDTQYF. CDR3 coding DNA: TGTGCCAGCAGCCAGGGACTAGCGGGCTACACAGATACGCAGTATTTT.

About this clone: A read error likely explains this, since a far larger clone differs by one base. Other DNA sequences of this sample code for an identical CDR3. CDR3 sequence: CASSEATQVEQYF. CDR3 coding DNA: TGTGCCAGCAGTGAGGCGACCCAGGTCGAGCAGTACTTC. The chain carries TRBV6-1 and TRBJ2-7; D remains ambiguous. Germline CDR1 is MNHNS and CDR2 is SASEGT. Trimming shortened V by 3 bases and J by 6 bases, and 12 bases separated the two germline ends. This CDR3 has 13 residues.

This sequence joins TRBV2 and TRBJ1-1; 8 bases are a match to TRBD1. Germline-derived CDR1 and CDR2 are SNHLY and FYNNEI. The CDR3 has 15 amino acids. J was trimmed by 6 bases and V by 7 bases; bases with no gene match: 13. The chain's CDR3 is CASIYDRGFSAEAFF. The CDR3 nucleotides read TGTGCCAGCATTTACGACAGGGGATTTTCCGCTGAAGCTTTCTTT.

This chain joins TRBV6-5 and TRBJ1-1; tentatively, D is TRBD1 (5 bases). From germline, CDR1 is MNHEY and CDR2 SVGAGI. Trimming pared 4 bases from V and 9 bases from J, leaving 24 bases between. The CDR3 runs to 16 residues. CDR3 nucleotide sequence: TGTGCCAGCAGTTCCACCCGAGGGTCCAGGGCGAGAAAAGCTTTCTTT. Protein sequence: CASSSTRGSRARKAFF.

J is TRBJ2-2 and V is TRBV5-1, with unresolved D. V was cut by 4 bases and J by 2 bases, with 12 bases left in between. The CDR3 runs to 15 residues. Germline values: CDR1 SGHRS, CDR2 YFSETQ. CDR3 sequence: CASSPETTNTGELFF. The CDR3 DNA reads TGCGCCAGCAGCCCCGAAACAACCAACACCGGGGAGCTGTTTTTT.

Details on this clone: A much bigger clone sits one base away, suggesting this may be a read error. The V call is TRBV6-6, the J call TRBJ2-2; weak D call: TRBD2 (6 bases). CDR3 length equals 13 residues. Germline V gene sequence: CDR1 MNHNY, CDR2 SVGAGI (reference sequence). The CDR3 is CASGYTGAGELFF. The CDR3, as DNA: TGTGCCAGCGGTTACACGGGAGCGGGGGAGCTGTTTTTT.

This sequence joins TRBV6-1 and TRBJ1-1; possible D gene TRBD1, 6 bases. The CDR3 contains 16 residues. CDR1 is MNHNS and CDR2 is SASEGT in the germline V gene. V shed 2 bases and J shed 5 bases, with 18 bases lying between them. The CDR3 loop reads CASSENSPSRGTEAFF. The CDR3, as DNA: TGTGCCAGCAGTGAAAATTCCCCCTCTAGGGGGACTGAAGCTTTCTTT.

This chain connects TRBV10-1 to TRBJ1-4; TRBD1 matches at 8 bases. This CDR3 spans 14 amino acids. CDR1 is WNHNN and CDR2 is SYGVQD in the germline V gene (reference sequence). The V segment lost 9 bases and the J segment 4 bases; nucleotides outside the gene matches: 7. This CDR3 reads CASSTGDRNEKLFF. The CDR3 DNA is TGCGCCAGTTCGACAGGGGACCGTAATGAAAAACTGTTTTTT.

The genes are TRBV2 and TRBJ2-5; 9 nucleotides match TRBD2. This CDR3 spans 15 amino acids. V shed 2 bases and J 5 bases; nucleotides not matched to a gene: 6. Germline V gene sequence: CDR1 SNHLY, CDR2 FYNNEI. CDR3 loop: CASSEPAGGLETQYF. In nucleotides, the CDR3 is TGTGCCAGCAGTGAACCGGCGGGAGGGTTGGAGACCCAGTACTTC. The whole variable domain, remainder taken from reference TRBV2 and TRBJ2-5, is EPEVTQTPSHQVTQMGQEVILRCVPISNHLYFYWYRQILGQKVEFLVSFYNNEISEKSEIFDDQFSVERPDGSNFTLKIRSTKLEDSAMYFCASSEPAGGLETQYFGPGTRLLVL.